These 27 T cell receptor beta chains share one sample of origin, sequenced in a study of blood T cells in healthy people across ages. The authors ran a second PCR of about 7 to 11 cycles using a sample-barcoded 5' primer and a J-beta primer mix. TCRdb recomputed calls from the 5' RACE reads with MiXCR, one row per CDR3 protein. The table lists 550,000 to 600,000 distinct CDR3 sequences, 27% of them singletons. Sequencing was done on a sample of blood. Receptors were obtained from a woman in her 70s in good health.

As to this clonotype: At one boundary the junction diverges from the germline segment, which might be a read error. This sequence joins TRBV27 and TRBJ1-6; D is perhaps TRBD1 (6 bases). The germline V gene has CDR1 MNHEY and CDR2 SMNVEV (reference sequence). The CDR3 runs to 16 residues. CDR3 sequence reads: CASSPTGGGYNAPLHF. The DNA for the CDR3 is TGTGCCAGCAGCCCGACAGGAGGAGGGTATAATGCACCCCTCCACTTT.

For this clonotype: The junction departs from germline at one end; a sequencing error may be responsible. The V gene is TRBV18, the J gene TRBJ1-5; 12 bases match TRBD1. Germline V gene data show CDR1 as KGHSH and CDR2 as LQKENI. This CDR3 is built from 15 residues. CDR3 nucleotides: TGTGCCGGCTCACCGGGACAGGGGGCGAAACAGCCCCAGCATTTT. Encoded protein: CAGSPGQGAKQPQHF.

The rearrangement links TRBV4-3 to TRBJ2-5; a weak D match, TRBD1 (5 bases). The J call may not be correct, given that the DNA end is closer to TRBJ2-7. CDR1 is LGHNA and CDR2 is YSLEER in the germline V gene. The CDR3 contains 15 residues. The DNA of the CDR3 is TGCGCCAGCAGCCAATTACCCAGGGATGGCTACGAGCAGTACTTC. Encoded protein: CASSQLPRDGYEQYF.

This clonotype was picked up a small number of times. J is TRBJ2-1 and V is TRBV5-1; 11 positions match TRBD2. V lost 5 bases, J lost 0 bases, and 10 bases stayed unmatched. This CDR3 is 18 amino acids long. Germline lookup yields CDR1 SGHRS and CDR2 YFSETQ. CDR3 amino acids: CASRVLAGGHSSYNEQFF. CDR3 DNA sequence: TGCGCCAGCAGGGTATTAGCGGGGGGGCACAGCTCCTACAATGAGCAGTTCTTC.

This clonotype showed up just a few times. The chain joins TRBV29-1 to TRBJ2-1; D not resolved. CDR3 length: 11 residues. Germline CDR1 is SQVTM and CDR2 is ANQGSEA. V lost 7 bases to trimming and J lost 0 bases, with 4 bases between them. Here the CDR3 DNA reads TGCAGCGGTGTCTCCTACAATGAGCAGTTCTTC. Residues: CSGVSYNEQFF.

The CDR3 sequence: CASSSRGRRVEKLFF. In DNA form, the CDR3 reads TGTGCCAGCAGTTCCCGGGGGCGGCGAGTGGAAAAACTGTTTTTT. The J gene is TRBJ1-4, the V gene TRBV27; weak D call: TRBD1 (6 bases). V was shortened by 4 bases and J by 8 bases, with 17 bases between the two germline ends. Germline loops: CDR1 MNHEY, CDR2 SMNVEV (reference sequence). This CDR3 contains 15 residues.

Written as DNA, the CDR3 is TGTGCCAGTACCGCCGGGACAGGAGGTGTACCCCTCCACTTT. The encoded protein is CASTAGTGGVPLHF. This chain links TRBV19 with TRBJ1-6; 8 bases are shared with TRBD1. This CDR3 region has 14 residues. From germline, CDR1 is LNHDA and CDR2 SQIVND (reference sequence). V dropped 7 bases and J dropped 12; count of bases not matched to a gene: 11.

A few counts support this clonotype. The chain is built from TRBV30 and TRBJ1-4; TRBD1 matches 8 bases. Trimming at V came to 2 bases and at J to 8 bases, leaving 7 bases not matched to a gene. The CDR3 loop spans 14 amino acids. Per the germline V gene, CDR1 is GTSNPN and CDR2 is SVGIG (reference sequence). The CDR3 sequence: CAWSNQGAREKLFF. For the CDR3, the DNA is TGTGCCTGGAGTAACCAGGGGGCGCGGGAAAAACTGTTTTTT.

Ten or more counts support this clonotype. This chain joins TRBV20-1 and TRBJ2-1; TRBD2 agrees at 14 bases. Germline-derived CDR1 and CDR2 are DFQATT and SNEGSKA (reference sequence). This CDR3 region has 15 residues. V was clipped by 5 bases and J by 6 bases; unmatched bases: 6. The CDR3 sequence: CSAPTSGGATNEQFF. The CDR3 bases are TGCAGTGCTCCGACTAGCGGGGGGGCGACCAATGAGCAGTTCTTC.

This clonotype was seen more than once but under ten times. DNA for the CDR3: TGCAGTGCTAGGACCGGGACAGTTAACTATGGCTACACCTTC. Amino acids: CSARTGTVNYGYTF. The chain employs TRBV20-1 and TRBJ1-2; 7 bases map to TRBD1. The germline V gene encodes CDR1 DFQATT and CDR2 SNEGSKA (reference sequence). After removal of 3 bases from V and 1 base from J, the junction contained 5 bases not matched to a gene. This CDR3 region has 14 residues.

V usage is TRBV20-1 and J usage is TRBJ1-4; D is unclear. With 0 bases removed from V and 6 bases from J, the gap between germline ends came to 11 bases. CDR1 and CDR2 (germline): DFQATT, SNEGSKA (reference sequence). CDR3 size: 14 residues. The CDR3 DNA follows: TGCAGTGCTAGAGATGGACGAGCGGATGAAAAACTGTTTTTT. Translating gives CSARDGRADEKLFF.

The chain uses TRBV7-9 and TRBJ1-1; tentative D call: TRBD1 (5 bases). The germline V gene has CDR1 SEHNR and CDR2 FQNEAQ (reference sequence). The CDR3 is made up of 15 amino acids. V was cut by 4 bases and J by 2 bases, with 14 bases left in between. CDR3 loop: CASSSPTALNTEAFF. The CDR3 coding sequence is TGTGCCAGCAGCTCCCCGACAGCATTAAACACTGAAGCTTTCTTT. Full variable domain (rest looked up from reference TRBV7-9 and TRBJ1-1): DTGVSQNPRHKITKRGQNVTFRCDPISEHNRLYWYRQTLGQGPEFLTYFQNEAQLEKSRLLSDRFSAERPKGSFSTLEIQRTEQGDSAMYLCASSSPTALNTEAFFGQGTRLTVV.

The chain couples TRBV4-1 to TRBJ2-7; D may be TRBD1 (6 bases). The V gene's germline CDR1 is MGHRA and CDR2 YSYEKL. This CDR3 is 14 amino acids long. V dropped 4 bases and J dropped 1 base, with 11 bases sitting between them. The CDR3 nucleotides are TGCGCCAGCAGCCTGCTGACAGGATCCTACGAGCAGTACTTC. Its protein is CASSLLTGSYEQYF.

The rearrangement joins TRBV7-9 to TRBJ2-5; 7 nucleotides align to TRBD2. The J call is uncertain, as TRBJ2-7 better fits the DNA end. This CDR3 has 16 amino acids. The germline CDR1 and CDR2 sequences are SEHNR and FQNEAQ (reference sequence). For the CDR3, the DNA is TGTGCCAGCAGCCCCTTAGCGGGTAACGGCTCCTACGAGCAGTACTTC. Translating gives CASSPLAGNGSYEQYF.

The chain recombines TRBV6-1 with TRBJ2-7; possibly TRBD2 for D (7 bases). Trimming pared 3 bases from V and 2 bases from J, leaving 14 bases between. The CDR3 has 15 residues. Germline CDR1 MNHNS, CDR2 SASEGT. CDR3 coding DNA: TGTGCCAGCAGTGATGCGGGGGCAGTAACCTACGAGCAGTACTTC. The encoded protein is CASSDAGAVTYEQYF.

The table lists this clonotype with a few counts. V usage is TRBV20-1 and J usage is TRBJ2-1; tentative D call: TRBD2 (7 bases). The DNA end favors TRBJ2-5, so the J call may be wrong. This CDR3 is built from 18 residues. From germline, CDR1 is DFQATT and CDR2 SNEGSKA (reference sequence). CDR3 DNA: TGCAGTGCTAGAGATTGGGGGTCTGGCGGGGGCCTTGGGGGGACCCAGTACTTC. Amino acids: CSARDWGSGGGLGGTQYF.

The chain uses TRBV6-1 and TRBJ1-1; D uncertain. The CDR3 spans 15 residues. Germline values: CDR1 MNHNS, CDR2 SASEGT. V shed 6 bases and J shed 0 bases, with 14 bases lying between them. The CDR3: CASRVGGALNTEAFF. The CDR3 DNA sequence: TGTGCCAGCAGGGTCGGTGGCGCCTTGAACACTGAAGCTTTCTTT.

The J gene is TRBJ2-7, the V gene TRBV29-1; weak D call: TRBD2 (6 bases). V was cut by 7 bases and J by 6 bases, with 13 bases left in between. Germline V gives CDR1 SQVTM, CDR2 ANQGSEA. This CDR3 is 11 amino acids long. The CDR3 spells CSAQAGAEQYF. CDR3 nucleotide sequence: TGCAGCGCCCAAGCGGGTGCCGAGCAGTACTTC.

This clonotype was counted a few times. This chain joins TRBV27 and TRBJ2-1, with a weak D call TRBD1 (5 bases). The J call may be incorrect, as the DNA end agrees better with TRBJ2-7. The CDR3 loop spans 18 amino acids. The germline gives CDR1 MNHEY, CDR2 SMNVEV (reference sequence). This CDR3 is CASSLSARVSRGSYEQYF. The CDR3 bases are TGTGCCAGCAGTTTATCGGCCAGGGTTAGTAGAGGCTCATACGAGCAGTACTTC.

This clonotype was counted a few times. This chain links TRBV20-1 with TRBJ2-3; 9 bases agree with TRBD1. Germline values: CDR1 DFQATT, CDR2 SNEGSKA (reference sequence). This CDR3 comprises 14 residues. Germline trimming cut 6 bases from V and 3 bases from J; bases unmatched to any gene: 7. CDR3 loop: CSARRQGVTDTQYF. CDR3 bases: TGCAGTGCAAGGCGACAGGGGGTGACAGATACGCAGTATTTT.

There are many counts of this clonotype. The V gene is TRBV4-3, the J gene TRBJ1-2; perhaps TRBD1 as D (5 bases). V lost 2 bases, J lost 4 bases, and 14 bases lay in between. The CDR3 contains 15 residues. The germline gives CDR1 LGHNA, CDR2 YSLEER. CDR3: CASSQSRGDGYGYTF. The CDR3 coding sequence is TGCGCCAGCAGCCAATCAAGGGGAGACGGCTATGGCTACACCTTC.

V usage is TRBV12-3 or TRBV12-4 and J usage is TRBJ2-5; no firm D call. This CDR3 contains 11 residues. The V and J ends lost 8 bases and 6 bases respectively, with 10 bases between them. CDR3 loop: CASSRLQTQYF. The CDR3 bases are TGTGCCAGCTCCCGGCTCCAGACCCAGTACTTC.

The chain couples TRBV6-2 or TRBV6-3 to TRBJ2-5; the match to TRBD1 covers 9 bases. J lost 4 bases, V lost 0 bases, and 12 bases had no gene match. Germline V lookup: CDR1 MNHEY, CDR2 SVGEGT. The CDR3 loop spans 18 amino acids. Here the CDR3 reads CASSYSIVRTGVGETQYF. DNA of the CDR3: TGTGCCAGCAGTTACTCGATCGTACGGACAGGGGTAGGAGAGACCCAGTACTTC.

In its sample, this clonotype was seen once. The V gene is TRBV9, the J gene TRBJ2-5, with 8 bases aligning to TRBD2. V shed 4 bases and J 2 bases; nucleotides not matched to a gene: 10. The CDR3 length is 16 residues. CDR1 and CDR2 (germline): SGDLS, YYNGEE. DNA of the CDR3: TGTGCCAGCAGCCCCAGGGGAGCGGGAGTACAAGAGACCCAGTACTTC. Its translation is CASSPRGAGVQETQYF.

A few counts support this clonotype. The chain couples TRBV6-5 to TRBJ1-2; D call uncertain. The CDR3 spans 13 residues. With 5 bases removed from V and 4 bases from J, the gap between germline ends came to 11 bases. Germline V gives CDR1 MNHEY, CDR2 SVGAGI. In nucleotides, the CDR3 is TGTGCCAGCAGTGACCGGGAACTCTATGGCTACACCTTC. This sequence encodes CASSDRELYGYTF.

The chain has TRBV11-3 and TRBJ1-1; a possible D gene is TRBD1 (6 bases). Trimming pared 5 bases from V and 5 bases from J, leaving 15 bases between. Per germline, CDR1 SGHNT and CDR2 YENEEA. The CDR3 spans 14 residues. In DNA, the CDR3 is TGTGCCAGCAGCCCTGGGGGCAGGGTGACTGAAGCTTTCTTT. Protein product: CASSPGGRVTEAFF.

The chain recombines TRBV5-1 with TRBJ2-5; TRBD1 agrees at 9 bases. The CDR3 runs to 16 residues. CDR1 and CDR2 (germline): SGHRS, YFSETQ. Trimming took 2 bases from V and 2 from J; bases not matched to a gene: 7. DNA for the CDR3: TGCGCCAGCAGCTTCGCAGGACAGGGGCCTCAAGAGACCCAGTACTTC. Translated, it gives CASSFAGQGPQETQYF. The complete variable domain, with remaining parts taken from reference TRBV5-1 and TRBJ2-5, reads KAGVTQTPRYLIKTRGQQVTLSCSPISGHRSVSWYQQTPGQGLQFLFEYFSETQRNKGNFPGRFSGRQFSNSRSEMNVSTLELGDSALYLCASSFAGQGPQETQYFGPGTRLLVL.